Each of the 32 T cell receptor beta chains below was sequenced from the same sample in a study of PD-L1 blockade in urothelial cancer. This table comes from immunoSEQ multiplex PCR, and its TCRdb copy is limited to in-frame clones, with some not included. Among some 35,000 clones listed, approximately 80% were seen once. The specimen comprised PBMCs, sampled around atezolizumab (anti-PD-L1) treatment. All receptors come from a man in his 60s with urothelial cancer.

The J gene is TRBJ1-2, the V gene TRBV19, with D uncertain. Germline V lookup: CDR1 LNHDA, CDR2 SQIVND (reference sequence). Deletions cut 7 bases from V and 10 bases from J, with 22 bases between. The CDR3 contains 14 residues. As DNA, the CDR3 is TGTGCCAGTATCGCCCTCGATGATGCAGGCGACTACACCTTC. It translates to CASIALDDAGDYTF.

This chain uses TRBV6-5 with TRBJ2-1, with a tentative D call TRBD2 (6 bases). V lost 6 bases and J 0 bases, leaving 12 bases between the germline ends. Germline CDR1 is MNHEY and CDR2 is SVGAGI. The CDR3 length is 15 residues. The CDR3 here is CASSAGGSSYNEQFF. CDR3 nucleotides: TGTGCCAGCAGCGCCGGGGGAAGCTCCTACAATGAGCAGTTCTTC.

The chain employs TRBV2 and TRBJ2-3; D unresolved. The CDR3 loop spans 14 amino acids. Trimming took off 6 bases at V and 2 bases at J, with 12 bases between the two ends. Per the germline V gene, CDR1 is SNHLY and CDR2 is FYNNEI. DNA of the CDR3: TGTGCCAGCAGGAACAGAGCTCACACAGATACGCAGTATTTT. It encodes CASRNRAHTDTQYF.

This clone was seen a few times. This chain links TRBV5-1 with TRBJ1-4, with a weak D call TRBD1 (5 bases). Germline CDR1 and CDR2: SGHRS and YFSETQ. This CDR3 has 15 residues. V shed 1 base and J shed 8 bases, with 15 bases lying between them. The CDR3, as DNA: TGCGCCAGCAGCTTGTCTGGAGGGGCGGGGGAAAAACTGTTTTTT. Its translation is CASSLSGGAGEKLFF.

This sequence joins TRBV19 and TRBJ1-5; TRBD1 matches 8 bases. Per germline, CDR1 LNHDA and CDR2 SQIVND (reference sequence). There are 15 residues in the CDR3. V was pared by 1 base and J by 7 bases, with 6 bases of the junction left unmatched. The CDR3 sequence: CASSIVPQGAQPQHF. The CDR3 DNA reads TGTGCCAGTAGTATAGTTCCTCAGGGGGCCCAGCCCCAGCATTTT.

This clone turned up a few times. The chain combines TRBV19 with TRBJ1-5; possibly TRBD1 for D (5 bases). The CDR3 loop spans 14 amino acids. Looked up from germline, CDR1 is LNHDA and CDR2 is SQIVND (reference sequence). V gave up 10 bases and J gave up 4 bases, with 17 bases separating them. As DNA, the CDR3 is TGTGCCACCGGCGGGGCGGGCTTAAATCAGCCCCAGCATTTT. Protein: CATGGAGLNQPQHF.

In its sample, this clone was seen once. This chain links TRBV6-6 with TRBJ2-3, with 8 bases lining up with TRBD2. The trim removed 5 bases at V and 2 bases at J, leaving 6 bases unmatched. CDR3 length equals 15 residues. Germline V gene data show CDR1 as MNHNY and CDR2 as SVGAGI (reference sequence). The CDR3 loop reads CASSPLTSATDTQYF. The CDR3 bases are TGTGCCAGCAGTCCGCTGACTAGCGCCACAGATACGCAGTATTTT.

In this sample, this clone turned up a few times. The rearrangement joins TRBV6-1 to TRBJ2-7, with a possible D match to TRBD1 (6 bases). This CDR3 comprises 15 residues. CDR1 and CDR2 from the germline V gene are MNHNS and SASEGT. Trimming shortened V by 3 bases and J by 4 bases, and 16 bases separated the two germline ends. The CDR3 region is CASSEAAGERYEQYF. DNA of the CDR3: TGTGCCAGCAGTGAGGCGGCAGGGGAGAGGTACGAGCAGTACTTC.

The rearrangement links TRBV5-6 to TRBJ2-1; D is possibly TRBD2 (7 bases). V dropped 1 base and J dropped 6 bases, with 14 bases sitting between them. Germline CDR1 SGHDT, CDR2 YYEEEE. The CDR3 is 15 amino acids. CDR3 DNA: TGTGCCAGCAGCTTGTCGGGGGGCCCAACCAATGAGCAGTTCTTC. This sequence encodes CASSLSGGPTNEQFF.

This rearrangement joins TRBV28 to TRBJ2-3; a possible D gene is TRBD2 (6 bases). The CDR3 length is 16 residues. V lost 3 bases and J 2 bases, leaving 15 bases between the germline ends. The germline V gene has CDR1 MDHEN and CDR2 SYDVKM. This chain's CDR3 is CASSFQSGDYTDTQYF. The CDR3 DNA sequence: TGTGCCAGCAGTTTCCAGTCGGGGGATTACACAGATACGCAGTATTTT.

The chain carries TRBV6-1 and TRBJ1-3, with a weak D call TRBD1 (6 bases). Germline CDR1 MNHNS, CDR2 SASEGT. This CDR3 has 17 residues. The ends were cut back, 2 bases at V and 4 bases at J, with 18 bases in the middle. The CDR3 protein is CASSEMGGASRGNTIYF. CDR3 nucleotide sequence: TGTGCCAGCAGTGAAATGGGGGGGGCGTCTCGCGGAAACACCATATATTTT.

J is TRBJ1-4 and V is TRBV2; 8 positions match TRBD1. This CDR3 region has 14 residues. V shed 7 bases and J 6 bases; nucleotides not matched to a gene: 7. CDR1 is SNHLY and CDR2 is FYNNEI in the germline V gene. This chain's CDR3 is CASTRQGRYEKLFF. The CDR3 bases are TGTGCCAGCACTAGACAGGGGAGGTATGAAAAACTGTTTTTT.

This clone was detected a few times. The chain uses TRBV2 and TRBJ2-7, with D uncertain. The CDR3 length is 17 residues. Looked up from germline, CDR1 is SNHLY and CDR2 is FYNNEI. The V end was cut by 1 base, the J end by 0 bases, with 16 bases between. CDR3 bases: TGTGCCAGCAGTGAAGTCTGGTATCAGGCCGGCTCCTACGAGCAGTACTTC. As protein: CASSEVWYQAGSYEQYF.

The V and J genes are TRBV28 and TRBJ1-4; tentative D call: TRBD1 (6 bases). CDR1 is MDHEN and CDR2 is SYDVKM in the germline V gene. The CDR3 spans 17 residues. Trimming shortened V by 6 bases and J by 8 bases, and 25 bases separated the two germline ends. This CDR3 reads CASRTRYRAQAREKLFF. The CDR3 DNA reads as TGTGCCAGCAGGACGAGGTACAGGGCTCAAGCGAGGGAAAAACTGTTTTTT.

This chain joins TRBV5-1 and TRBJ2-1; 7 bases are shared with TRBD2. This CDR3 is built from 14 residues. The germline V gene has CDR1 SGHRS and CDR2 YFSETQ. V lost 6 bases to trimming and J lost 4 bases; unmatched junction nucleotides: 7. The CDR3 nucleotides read TGCGCCAGCAATGGGGGGGGGACTTACAATGAGCAGTTCTTC. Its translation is CASNGGGTYNEQFF.

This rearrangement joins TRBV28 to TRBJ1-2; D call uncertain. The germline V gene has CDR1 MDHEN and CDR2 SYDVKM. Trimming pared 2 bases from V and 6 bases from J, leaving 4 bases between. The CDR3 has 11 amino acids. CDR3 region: CASSLQDGYTF. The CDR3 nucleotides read TGTGCCAGCAGTTTACAGGATGGCTACACCTTC.

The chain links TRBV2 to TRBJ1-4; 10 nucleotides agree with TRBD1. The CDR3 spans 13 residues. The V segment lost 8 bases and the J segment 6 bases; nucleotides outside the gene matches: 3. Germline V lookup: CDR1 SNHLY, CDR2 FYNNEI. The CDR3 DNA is TGTGCCAGCTCGGGACAGGGGTATGAAAAACTGTTTTTT. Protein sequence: CASSGQGYEKLFF.

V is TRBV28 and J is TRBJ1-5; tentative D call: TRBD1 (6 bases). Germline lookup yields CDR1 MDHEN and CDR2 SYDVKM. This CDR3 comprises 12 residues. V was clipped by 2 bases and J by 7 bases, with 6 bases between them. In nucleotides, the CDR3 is TGTGCCAGCAGTTTAGGGACACAGCCCCAGCATTTT. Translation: CASSLGTQPQHF.

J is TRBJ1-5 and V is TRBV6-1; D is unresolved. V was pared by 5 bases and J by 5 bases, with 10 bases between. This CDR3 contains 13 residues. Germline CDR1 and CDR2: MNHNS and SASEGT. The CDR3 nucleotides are TGTGCCAGCAGTTCCCGTCCTGATCAGCCCCAGCATTTT. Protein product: CASSSRPDQPQHF.

This chain's CDR3 is CASSLAGKQYEQYF. CDR3 nucleotides: TGCGCCAGCAGCTTGGCAGGGAAACAATACGAGCAGTACTTC. The chain recombines TRBV5-1 with TRBJ2-7; possibly TRBD1 for D (5 bases). The CDR3 has 14 amino acids. The germline V gene encodes CDR1 SGHRS and CDR2 YFSETQ. V was cut by 0 bases and J by 4 bases, with 11 bases left in between.

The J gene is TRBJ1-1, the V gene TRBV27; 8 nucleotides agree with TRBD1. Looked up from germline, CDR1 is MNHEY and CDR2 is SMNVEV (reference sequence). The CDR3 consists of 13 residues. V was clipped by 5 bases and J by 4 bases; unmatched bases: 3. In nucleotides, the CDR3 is TGTGCCAGCAGTCTAACAGGGGGCACTGAAGCTTTCTTT. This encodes CASSLTGGTEAFF.

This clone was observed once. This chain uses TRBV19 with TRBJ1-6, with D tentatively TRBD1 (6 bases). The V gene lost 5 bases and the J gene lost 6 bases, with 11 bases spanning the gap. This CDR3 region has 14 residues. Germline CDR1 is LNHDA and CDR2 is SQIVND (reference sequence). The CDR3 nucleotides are TGTGCCAGTAGTGACCGGGACATTAATTCACCCCTCCACTTT. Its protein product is CASSDRDINSPLHF. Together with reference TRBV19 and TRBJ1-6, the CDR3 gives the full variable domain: DGGITQSPKYLFRKEGQNVTLSCEQNLNHDAMYWYRQDPGQGLRLIYYSQIVNDFQKGDIAEGYSVSREKKESFPLTVTSAQKNPTAFYLCASSDRDINSPLHFGNGTRLTVT.

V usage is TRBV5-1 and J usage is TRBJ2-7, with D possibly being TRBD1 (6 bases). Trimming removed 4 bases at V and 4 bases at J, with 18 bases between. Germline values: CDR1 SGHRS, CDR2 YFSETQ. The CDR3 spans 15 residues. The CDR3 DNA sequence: TGCGCCAGCAGCCCGAACCTCGGGACAAAATACGAGCAGTACTTC. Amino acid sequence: CASSPNLGTKYEQYF. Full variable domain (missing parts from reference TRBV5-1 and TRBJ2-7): KAGVTQTPRYLIKTRGQQVTLSCSPISGHRSVSWYQQTPGQGLQFLFEYFSETQRNKGNFPGRFSGRQFSNSRSEMNVSTLELGDSALYLCASSPNLGTKYEQYFGPGTRLTVT.

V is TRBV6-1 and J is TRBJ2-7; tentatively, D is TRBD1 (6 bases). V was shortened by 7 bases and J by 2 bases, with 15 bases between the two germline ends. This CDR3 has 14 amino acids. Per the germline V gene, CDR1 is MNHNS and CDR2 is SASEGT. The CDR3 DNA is TGTGCCAGCAAGAACCGGGACATAGCCTACGAGCAGTACTTC. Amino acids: CASKNRDIAYEQYF.

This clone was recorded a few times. CDR3 in DNA: TGTGCCAGCTCTCCCCAGGGGGCGAGGGAGCAGTACTTC. This encodes CASSPQGAREQYF. The chain couples TRBV18 to TRBJ2-7, with TRBD1 matching 8 bases. Germline V gives CDR1 KGHSH, CDR2 LQKENI. Germline trimming cut 6 bases from V and 7 bases from J; bases unmatched to any gene: 8. This CDR3 contains 13 residues.

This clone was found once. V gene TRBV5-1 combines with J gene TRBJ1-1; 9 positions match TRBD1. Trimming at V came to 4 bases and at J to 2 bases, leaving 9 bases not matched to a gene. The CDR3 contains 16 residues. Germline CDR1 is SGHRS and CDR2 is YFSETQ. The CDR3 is CASSVDRGESNTEAFF. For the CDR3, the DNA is TGCGCCAGCAGCGTCGACAGGGGGGAGAGTAACACTGAAGCTTTCTTT.

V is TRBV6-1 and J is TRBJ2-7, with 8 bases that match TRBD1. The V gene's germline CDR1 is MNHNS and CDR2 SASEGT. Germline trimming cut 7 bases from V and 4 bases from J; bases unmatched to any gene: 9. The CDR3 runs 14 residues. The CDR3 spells CASIGPGGKYEQYF. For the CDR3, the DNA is TGTGCCAGCATAGGTCCAGGGGGCAAGTACGAGCAGTACTTC.

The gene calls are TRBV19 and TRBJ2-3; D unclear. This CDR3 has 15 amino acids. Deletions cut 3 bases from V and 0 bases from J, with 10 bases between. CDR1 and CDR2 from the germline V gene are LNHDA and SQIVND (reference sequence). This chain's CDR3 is CASSMGPRSTDTQYF. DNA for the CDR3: TGTGCCAGTAGTATGGGTCCCAGGAGCACAGATACGCAGTATTTT.

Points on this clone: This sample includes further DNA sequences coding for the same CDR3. CDR3 protein: CASSPGREETQYF. In DNA, the CDR3 is TGTGCCAGCAGCCCAGGGAGGGAAGAGACCCAGTACTTC. The chain carries TRBV28 and TRBJ2-5, with 7 bases fitting TRBD2. V shed 6 bases, J shed 3 bases, and the junction held 4 bases outside the gene matches. CDR1 is MDHEN and CDR2 is SYDVKM in the germline V gene. CDR3 size: 13 residues.

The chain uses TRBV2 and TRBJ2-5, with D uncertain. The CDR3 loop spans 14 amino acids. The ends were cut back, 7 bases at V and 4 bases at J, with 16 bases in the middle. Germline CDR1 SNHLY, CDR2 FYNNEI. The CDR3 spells CASKTRRGPETQYF. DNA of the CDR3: TGTGCCAGCAAGACTCGAAGAGGTCCAGAGACCCAGTACTTC.

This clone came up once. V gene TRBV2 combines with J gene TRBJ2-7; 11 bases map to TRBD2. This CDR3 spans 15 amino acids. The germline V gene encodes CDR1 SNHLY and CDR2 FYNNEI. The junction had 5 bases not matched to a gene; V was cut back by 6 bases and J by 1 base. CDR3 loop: CASRLLAGASYEQYF. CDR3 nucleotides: TGTGCCAGCAGACTACTAGCGGGGGCATCCTACGAGCAGTACTTC.

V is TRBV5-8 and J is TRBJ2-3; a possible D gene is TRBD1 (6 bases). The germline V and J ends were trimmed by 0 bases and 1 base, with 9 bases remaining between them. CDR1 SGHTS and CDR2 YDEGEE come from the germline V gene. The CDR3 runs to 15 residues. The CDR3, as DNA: TGTGCCAGCAGCTTGGGGTCAGGGGGCACAGATACGCAGTATTTT. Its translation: CASSLGSGGTDTQYF.